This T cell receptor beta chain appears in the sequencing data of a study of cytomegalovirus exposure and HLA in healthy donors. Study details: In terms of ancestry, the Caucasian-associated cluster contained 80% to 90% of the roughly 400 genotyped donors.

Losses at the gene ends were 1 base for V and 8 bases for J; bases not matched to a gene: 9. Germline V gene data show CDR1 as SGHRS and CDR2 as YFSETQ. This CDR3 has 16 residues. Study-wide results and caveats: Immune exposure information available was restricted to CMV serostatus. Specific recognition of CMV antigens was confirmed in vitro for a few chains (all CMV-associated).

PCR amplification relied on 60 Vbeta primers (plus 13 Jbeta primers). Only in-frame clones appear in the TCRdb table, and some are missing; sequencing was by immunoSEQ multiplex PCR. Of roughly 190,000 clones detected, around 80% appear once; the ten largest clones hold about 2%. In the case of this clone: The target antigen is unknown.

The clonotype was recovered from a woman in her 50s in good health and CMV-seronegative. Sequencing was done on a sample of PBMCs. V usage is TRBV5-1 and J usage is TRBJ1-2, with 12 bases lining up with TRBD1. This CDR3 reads CASSLKGTGGGEGYTF. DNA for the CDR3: TGCGCCAGCAGCTTGAAAGGGACAGGGGGCGGAGAGGGCTACACCTTC.